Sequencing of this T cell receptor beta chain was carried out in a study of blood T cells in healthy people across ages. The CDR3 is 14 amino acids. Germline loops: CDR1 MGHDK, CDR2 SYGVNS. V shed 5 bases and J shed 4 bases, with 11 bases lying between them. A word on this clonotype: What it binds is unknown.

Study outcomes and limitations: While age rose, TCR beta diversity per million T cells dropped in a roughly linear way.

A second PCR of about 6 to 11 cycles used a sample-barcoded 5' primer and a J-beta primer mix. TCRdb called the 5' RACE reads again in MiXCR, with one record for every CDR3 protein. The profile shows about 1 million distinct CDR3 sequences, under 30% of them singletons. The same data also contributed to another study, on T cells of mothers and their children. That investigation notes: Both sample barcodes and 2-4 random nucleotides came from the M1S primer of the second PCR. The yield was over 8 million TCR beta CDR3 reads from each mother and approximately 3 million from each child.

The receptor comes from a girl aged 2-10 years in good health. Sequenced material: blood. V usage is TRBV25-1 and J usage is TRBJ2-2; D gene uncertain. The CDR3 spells CASSSTSFTGELFF. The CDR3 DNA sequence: TGTGCCAGCAGTTCGACTTCCTTCACCGGGGAGCTGTTTTTT.